The 10 T cell receptor beta chains listed next were all sequenced from one sample in a study of post-analysis software for immune sequencing data. Study conclusions and caveats: There were five TRBV segments more frequent in patients than controls, and TRBV5-6, TRBV5-1 and TRBV20-1 were among them.

Included in the TCR beta cDNA libraries were unique molecular identifiers. MiXCR was run by TCRdb on the PCR reads, yielding one entry per CDR3 protein. The sample includes 740,000 or so distinct CDR3 sequences, under 70% seen only once; the top ten take 4.6%. Their target antigens are unknown. Sequencing was done on a sample of blood. The receptor set was obtained from a girl under 18 with multiple sclerosis.

The chain has TRBV7-8 and TRBJ2-1, with TRBD2 matching over 15 bases. This CDR3 comprises 15 residues. V shed 1 base, J shed 14 bases, and the junction held 6 bases outside the gene matches. Germline CDR1 is SGHVS and CDR2 is FQNEAQ. The CDR3 DNA is TGTGCCAGCAGCTTAGGGTTGGGACTAGCGGGGGGAAAGTTCTTC. Translated: CASSLGLGLAGGKFF.

The V call is TRBV4-1, the J call TRBJ1-5, with no clear D. Trimming stripped 2 bases from V and 7 bases from J, with 12 bases between. CDR1 is MGHRA, CDR2 YSYEKL, per germline. The CDR3 consists of 14 residues. CDR3 sequence reads: CASSQRQVLQPQHF. CDR3 sequence (DNA): TGCGCCAGCAGCCAAAGACAAGTTTTACAGCCCCAGCATTTT.

The V call is TRBV27, the J call TRBJ2-4; 7 nucleotides align to TRBD2. The CDR3 is 13 residues long. From germline, CDR1 is MNHEY and CDR2 SMNVEV (reference sequence). The J segment lost 9 bases and the V segment lost 2 bases, leaving 4 bases of the junction unmatched. The CDR3 loop reads CASSLSGMSIQYF. The DNA for the CDR3 is TGTGCCAGCAGTTTAAGCGGGATGTCCATTCAGTACTTC.

The chain has TRBV3-1 and TRBJ2-7; D may correspond to TRBD1 or TRBD2 (5 bases each). The DNA end lines up better with TRBJ2-5; the J call may be wrong. This CDR3 region has 15 residues. The germline V gene encodes CDR1 LGHDT and CDR2 YNNKEL (reference sequence). In DNA form, the CDR3 reads TGTGCCACCACCCCTTTTTTGGGGGATATGGAGACCCAGTACTTC. This encodes CATTPFLGDMETQYF.

This clonotype was found many times. The V gene is TRBV6-1, the J gene TRBJ1-2; unclear D gene. The CDR3 runs to 14 residues. In germline, CDR1 is MNHNS, CDR2 SASEGT. V lost 4 bases and J 3 bases, leaving 12 bases between the germline ends. The CDR3 coding sequence is TGTGCCAGCAGTGCCCGGACGAGCGACTATGGCTACACCTTC. Protein: CASSARTSDYGYTF.

This clonotype was seen a few times. The chain has TRBV25-1 and TRBJ2-7, with D hard to call. CDR1 and CDR2 from the germline V gene are MGHDK and SYGVNS. CDR3 length: 15 residues. Trimming took off 6 bases at V and 5 bases at J, with 20 bases between the two ends. CDR3 amino acids: CASRHTDLSRNEQYF. DNA for the CDR3: TGTGCCAGCAGACATACAGACCTCTCGCGAAACGAGCAGTACTTC.

In its sample, this clonotype was seen a few times. The chain links TRBV4-2 to TRBJ2-5, with 10 bases fitting TRBD2. Germline V gene sequence: CDR1 LGHNA, CDR2 YNFKEQ. The CDR3 spans 17 residues. The ends lost 3 bases at V and 0 bases at J; junction bases unmatched: 7. In DNA form, the CDR3 reads TGTGCCAGCAGCCAGCGGGCTACTAGCGGGAACCAAGAGACCCAGTACTTC. It specifies CASSQRATSGNQETQYF.

This clonotype turned up a few times. This chain connects TRBV20-1 to TRBJ2-7, with 11 bases that match TRBD2. The V and J ends lost 4 bases and 4 bases, in that order; junction bases with no gene match: 6. CDR1 is DFQATT, CDR2 SNEGSKA, per germline (reference sequence). CDR3 size: 14 residues. The chain's CDR3 is CSAKYSGRAYEQYF. For the CDR3, the DNA is TGCAGTGCTAAATATAGCGGGAGGGCGTACGAGCAGTACTTC.

J is TRBJ2-1 and V is TRBV5-1; 9 bases align to TRBD1. CDR3 length: 13 residues. CDR1 is SGHRS and CDR2 is YFSETQ in the germline V gene. Trimming cost V 4 bases and J 8 bases; bases outside gene matches: 4. Here the CDR3 reads CASSKGQGYEQFF. The CDR3 bases are TGCGCCAGCAGCAAGGGACAGGGCTATGAGCAGTTCTTC.

CDR3 nucleotide sequence: TGCGCCAGCAGCTTGGGCATAGGTAGCGGACCCTACGAGCAGTACTTC. Encoded protein: CASSLGIGSGPYEQYF. V usage is TRBV5-1 and J usage is TRBJ2-7, with D tentatively TRBD2 (6 bases). The CDR3 totals 16 residues. The V gene's germline CDR1 is SGHRS and CDR2 YFSETQ. V gave up 0 bases and J gave up 2 bases, with 15 bases separating them.